The clone carrying this TCR beta chain came up a few times. The antigen remains undetermined. These data are taken from a study of T-cell memory formation after mild COVID-19. Study-wide context: Largely donor-specific TCR clusters were found.

Study-wide findings and caveats: Whereas later expanders leaned CD4+, clones contracting day 15 to 85 showed a balanced CD4/CD8 makeup. Pre-infection memory harbored some responding clones, suggesting cross-reactive memory joined.

Germline V lookup: CDR1 SGHRS, CDR2 YFSETQ. Losses at the gene ends were 0 bases for V and 8 bases for J; bases not matched to a gene: 5. The CDR3 consists of 16 residues. It was 5'RACE with constant-segment primers that produced the TCR alpha and TCR beta cDNA libraries, which carried sample barcodes and UMIs. TCRdb processed the 5' RACE reads anew with MiXCR; each CDR3 protein has one entry. Among approximately 250,000 distinct CDR3 sequences listed, about a sixth were seen once. This chain links TRBV5-1 with TRBJ1-6; 10 bases align to TRBD1. This receptor was taken from a man between 18 and 35 years old who had mild COVID-19 (a few samples of this study predate the infection). Cell type and time point are not known. The sample was PBMCs or a T cell subset sorted from them (not recorded which). The CDR3 is CASSLATGTGDSPLHF. The CDR3 DNA sequence: TGCGCCAGCAGCTTGGCTACCGGGACAGGGGATTCACCCCTCCACTTT.